This T cell receptor beta chain is drawn from a study of blood T cell repertoires in COVID-19. Study-wide background: Nucleic acid was either cDNA or gDNA, and it came from T cells, B-cell-depleted T cells, or PBMCs.

Original methodology: Estimated nucleated cell counts came from reference gene primer amplification. The repertoire was sequenced with immunoSEQ multiplex PCR; TCRdb's copy has only in-frame clones and lacks some. V and J calls plus clone size are reproduced from that table; the DNA served to infer D and trimming. The sample lists 220,000 or so clones, about 86% occurring once. The CDR3 loop spans 15 amino acids. The V gene's germline CDR1 is SGDLS and CDR2 YYNGEE. With 5 bases removed from V and 4 bases from J, the gap between germline ends came to 15 bases. Participant reports of clinical history set cohort assignment.

The chain links TRBV9 to TRBJ2-2, with D possibly TRBD1 on 6 matching bases. The sequenced sample was PBMCs or T cells enriched from blood (not recorded which). The receptor's source is a woman in her thirties or forties with acute COVID-19. The CDR3, as DNA: TGTGCCAGCAGACGTGGGGGCGCGGTCACCGGGGAGCTGTTTTTT. It yields the protein CASRRGGAVTGELFF.